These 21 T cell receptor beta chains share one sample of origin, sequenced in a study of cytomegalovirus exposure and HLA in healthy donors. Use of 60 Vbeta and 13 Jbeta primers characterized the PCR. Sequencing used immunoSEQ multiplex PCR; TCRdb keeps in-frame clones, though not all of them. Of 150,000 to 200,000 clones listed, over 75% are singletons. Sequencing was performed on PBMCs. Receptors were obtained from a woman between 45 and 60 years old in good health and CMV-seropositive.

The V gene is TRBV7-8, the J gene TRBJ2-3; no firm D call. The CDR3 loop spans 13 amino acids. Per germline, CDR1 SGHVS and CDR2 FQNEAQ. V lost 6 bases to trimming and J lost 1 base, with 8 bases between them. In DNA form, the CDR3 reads TGTGCCAGCAGATATTCCGGCACAGATACGCAGTATTTT. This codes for CASRYSGTDTQYF.

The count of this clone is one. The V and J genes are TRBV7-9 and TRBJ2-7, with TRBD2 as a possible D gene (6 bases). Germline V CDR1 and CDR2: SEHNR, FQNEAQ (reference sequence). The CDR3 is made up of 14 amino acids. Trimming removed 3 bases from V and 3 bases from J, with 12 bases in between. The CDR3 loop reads CASSFGAEGYEQYF. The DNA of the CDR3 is TGTGCCAGCAGCTTTGGGGCGGAGGGCTACGAGCAGTACTTC.

The CDR3 sequence: CASSESWTGGRGEQYF. CDR3 DNA: TGTGCCAGCAGTGAATCCTGGACAGGGGGACGGGGCGAGCAGTACTTC. The J gene is TRBJ2-7, the V gene TRBV2, with TRBD1 matching 10 bases. The CDR3 runs to 16 residues. Germline V gene data show CDR1 as SNHLY and CDR2 as FYNNEI. Germline trimming cut 2 bases from V and 6 bases from J; bases unmatched to any gene: 10. Full variable domain (remainder filled in from reference TRBV2 and TRBJ2-7): EPEVTQTPSHQVTQMGQEVILRCVPISNHLYFYWYRQILGQKVEFLVSFYNNEISEKSEIFDDQFSVERPDGSNFTLKIRSTKLEDSAMYFCASSESWTGGRGEQYFGPGTRLTVT.

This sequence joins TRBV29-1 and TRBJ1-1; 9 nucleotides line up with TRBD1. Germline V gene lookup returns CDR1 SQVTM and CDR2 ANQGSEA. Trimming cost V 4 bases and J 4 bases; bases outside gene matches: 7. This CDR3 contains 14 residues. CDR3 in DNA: TGCAGCGTTGGGCCGGGACAGGGAACCACTGAAGCTTTCTTT. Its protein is CSVGPGQGTTEAFF.

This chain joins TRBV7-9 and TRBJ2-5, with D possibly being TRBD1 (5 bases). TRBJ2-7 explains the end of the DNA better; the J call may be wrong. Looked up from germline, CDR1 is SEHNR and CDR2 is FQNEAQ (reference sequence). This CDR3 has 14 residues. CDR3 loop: CASSLQGLEYEQYF. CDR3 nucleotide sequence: TGTGCCAGCAGCCTCCAGGGCCTCGAGTACGAGCAGTACTTC.

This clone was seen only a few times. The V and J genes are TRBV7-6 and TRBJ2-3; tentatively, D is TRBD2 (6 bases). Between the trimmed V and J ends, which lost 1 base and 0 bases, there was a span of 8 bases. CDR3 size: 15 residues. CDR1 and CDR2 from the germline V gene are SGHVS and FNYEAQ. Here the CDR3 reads CASSLVAGSTDTQYF. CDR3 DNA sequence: TGTGCCAGCAGCTTAGTTGCGGGAAGCACAGATACGCAGTATTTT. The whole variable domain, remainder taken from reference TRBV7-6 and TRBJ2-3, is GAGVSQSPRYKVTKRGQDVALRCDPISGHVSLYWYRQALGQGPEFLTYFNYEAQQDKSGLPNDRFSAERPEGSISTLTIQRTEQRDSAMYRCASSLVAGSTDTQYFGPGTRLTVL.

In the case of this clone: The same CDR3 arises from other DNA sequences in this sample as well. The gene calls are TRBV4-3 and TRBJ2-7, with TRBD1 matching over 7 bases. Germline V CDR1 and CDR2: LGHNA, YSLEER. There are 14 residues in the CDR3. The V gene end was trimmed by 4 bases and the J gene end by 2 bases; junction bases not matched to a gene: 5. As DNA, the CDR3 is TGCGCCAGCAGCCCGCAGACAGGGACCTACGAGCAGTACTTC. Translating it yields CASSPQTGTYEQYF.

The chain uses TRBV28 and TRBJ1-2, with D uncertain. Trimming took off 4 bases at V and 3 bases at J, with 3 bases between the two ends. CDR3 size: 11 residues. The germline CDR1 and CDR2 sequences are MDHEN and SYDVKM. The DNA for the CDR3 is TGTGCCAGCAGTTCCGACTATGGCTACACCTTC. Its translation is CASSSDYGYTF.

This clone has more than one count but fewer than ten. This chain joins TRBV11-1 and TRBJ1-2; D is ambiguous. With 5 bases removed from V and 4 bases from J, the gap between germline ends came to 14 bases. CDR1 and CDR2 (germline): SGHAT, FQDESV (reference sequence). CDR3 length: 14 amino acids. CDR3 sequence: CASSPTGGSYGYTF. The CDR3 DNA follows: TGTGCCAGCAGCCCTACGGGAGGGAGCTATGGCTACACCTTC.

CDR3 loop: CASSESYRTSGSGYNEQFF. The CDR3, as DNA: TGCGCCAGCAGTGAGTCGTATCGGACTAGCGGGAGTGGTTACAATGAGCAGTTCTTC. The chain employs TRBV10-1 and TRBJ2-1; 13 bases map to TRBD2. The V gene's germline CDR1 is WNHNN and CDR2 SYGVQD (reference sequence). The CDR3 loop spans 19 amino acids. Trimming removed 0 bases from V and 4 bases from J; junction bases left unmatched: 9.

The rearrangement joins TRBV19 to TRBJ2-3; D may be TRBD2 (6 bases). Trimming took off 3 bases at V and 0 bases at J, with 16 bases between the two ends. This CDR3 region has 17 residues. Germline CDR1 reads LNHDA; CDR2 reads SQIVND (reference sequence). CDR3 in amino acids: CASSIGGRPRSTDTQYF. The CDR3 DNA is TGTGCCAGTAGTATTGGGGGGAGACCAAGGAGCACAGATACGCAGTATTTT.

CDR3 sequence reads: CASRALAGLTDTQYF. CDR3 nucleotides: TGTGCCAGCAGGGCATTAGCGGGACTAACAGATACGCAGTATTTT. The rearrangement links TRBV7-2 to TRBJ2-3; 8 nucleotides match TRBD2. V gave up 6 bases and J gave up 3 bases; unmatched junction bases: 8. Germline lookup yields CDR1 SGHTA and CDR2 FQGNSA. The length of the CDR3 is 15 residues.

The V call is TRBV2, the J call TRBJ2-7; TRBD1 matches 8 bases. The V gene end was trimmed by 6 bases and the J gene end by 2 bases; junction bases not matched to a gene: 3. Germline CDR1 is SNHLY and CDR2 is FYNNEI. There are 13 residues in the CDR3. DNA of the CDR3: TGTGCCAGCAGGGCGGGACAGGCCTACGAGCAGTACTTC. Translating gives CASRAGQAYEQYF.

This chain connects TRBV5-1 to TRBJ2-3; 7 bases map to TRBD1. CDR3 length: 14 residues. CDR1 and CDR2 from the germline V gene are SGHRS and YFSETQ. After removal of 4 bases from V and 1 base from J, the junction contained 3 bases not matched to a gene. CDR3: CASSPDRGTDTQYF. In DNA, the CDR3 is TGCGCCAGCAGCCCTGACAGGGGCACAGATACGCAGTATTTT.

The CDR3 spells CASSRGQGNEKLFF. The CDR3, as DNA: TGTGCCAGCAGTCGAGGACAGGGCAATGAAAAACTGTTTTTT. J is TRBJ1-4 and V is TRBV7-2; TRBD1 agrees at 8 bases. J was trimmed by 5 bases and V by 6 bases; bases with no gene match: 5. The CDR3 runs to 14 residues. Germline V CDR1 and CDR2: SGHTA, FQGNSA.

Written as DNA, the CDR3 is TGTGCCAGCAGTCGAATATCCAGCGGGTTCCCAGATACGCAGTATTTT. As protein: CASSRISSGFPDTQYF. The V and J genes are TRBV27 and TRBJ2-3; TRBD2 might be the D (6 bases). Germline V gives CDR1 MNHEY, CDR2 SMNVEV (reference sequence). Trimming removed 5 bases at V and 4 bases at J, with 19 bases between. CDR3 length: 16 amino acids.

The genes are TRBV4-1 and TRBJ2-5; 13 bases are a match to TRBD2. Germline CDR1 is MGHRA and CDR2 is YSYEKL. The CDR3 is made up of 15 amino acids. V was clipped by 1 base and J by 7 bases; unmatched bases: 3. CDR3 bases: TGCGCCAGCAGCCAAGGGACTAGCGGGAGCGGGACCCAGTACTTC. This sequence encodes CASSQGTSGSGTQYF.

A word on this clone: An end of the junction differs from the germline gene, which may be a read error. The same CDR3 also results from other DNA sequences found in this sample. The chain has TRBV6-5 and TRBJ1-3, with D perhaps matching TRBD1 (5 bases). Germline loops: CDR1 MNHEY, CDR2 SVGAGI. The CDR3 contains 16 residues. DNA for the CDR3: TGCGCCAGCAGTTACTCACAGGCTTTCTCTGGAAACACCATATATTTT. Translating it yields CASSYSQAFSGNTIYF.

CDR3 nucleotide sequence: TGTGCCAGCAGCTTAGCTTGGGGGCCGAGTCAGCCCCAGCATTTT. It encodes CASSLAWGPSQPQHF. The chain recombines TRBV7-2 with TRBJ1-5; D possibly corresponds to TRBD1 (6 bases). This CDR3 contains 15 residues. Trimming shortened V by 0 bases and J by 6 bases, and 12 bases separated the two germline ends. Germline values: CDR1 SGHTA, CDR2 FQGNSA.

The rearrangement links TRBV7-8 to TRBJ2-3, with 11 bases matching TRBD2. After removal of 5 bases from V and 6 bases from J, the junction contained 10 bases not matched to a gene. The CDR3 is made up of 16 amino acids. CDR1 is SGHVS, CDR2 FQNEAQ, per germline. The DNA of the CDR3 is TGTGCCAGCAGCGGAGGACTAGCGGGCGCCGTGGATACGCAGTATTTT. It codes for CASSGGLAGAVDTQYF.

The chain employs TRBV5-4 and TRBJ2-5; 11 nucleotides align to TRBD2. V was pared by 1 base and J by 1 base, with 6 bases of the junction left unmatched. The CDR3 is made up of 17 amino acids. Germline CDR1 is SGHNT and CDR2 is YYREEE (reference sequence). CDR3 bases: TGTGCCAGCAGCTTGTCGGGACTAGCGGAAACCCAAGAGACCCAGTACTTC. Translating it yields CASSLSGLAETQETQYF.